The 9 T cell receptor beta chains below come from one sample, sequenced in a study of blood T cell repertoires in COVID-19. The protocol was immunoSEQ multiplex PCR, while the TCRdb copy is restricted to in-frame clones and leaves out a portion. The sample yields 260,000 or so clones, around 89% seen once. The sample comprised PBMCs or T cells enriched from blood (not recorded which). Every receptor here comes from a woman aged 40 to 50 with acute COVID-19.

The rearrangement uses TRBV7-9 and TRBJ2-5; the match to TRBD2 covers 7 bases. Germline V gene data show CDR1 as SEHNR and CDR2 as FQNEAQ (reference sequence). The trim removed 1 base at V and 5 bases at J, leaving 13 bases unmatched. This CDR3 contains 17 residues. The DNA for the CDR3 is TGTGCCAGCAGCTTAGGGGTTGGGTCGGGAGGCCGGGAGACCCAGTACTTC. Its protein product is CASSLGVGSGGRETQYF. Combining the CDR3 with reference TRBV7-9 and TRBJ2-5 gives the whole variable domain DTGVSQNPRHKITKRGQNVTFRCDPISEHNRLYWYRQTLGQGPEFLTYFQNEAQLEKSRLLSDRFSAERPKGSFSTLEIQRTEQGDSAMYLCASSLGVGSGGRETQYFGPGTRLLVL.

This clone was picked up one time. The chain recombines TRBV6-2 or TRBV6-3 with TRBJ2-7, with 15 bases lining up with TRBD2. The CDR3 spans 16 residues. Germline trimming cut 4 bases from V and 7 bases from J; bases unmatched to any gene: 8. The V gene's germline CDR1 is MNHEY and CDR2 SVGEGT. The CDR3 coding sequence is TGTGCCAGCAGTTCTCCAAGGGGACTAGCGGGAGGAGAGCAGTACGTC. Its protein product is CASSSPRGLAGGEQYV.

The chain carries TRBV6-5 and TRBJ1-1, with TRBD1 matching over 9 bases. The J segment lost 7 bases and the V segment lost 6 bases, leaving 9 bases of the junction unmatched. The CDR3 extends over 14 amino acids. Germline CDR1 and CDR2: MNHEY and SVGAGI. CDR3 nucleotide sequence: TGTGCCAGCAGAAGACAGGGGGACGAAGGTGAAGCTTTCTTT. This translates into CASRRQGDEGEAFF.

The V and J genes are TRBV12-5 and TRBJ2-5; D perhaps matches TRBD1 (7 bases). Germline values: CDR1 LGHNT, CDR2 FRNRAP. V was cut by 2 bases and J by 5 bases, with 12 bases left in between. This CDR3 region has 14 residues. The chain's CDR3 is CASGLQGGLETQYF. DNA of the CDR3: TGTGCTAGTGGTTTGCAGGGGGGTCTGGAGACCCAGTACTTC.

As for this clone: Other DNA sequences in the same sample also yield this CDR3. The CDR3 DNA is TGCAGCGTTGTGCAGGGAGGCGACGGCTACACCTTC. As protein: CSVVQGGDGYTF. This chain joins TRBV29-1 and TRBJ1-2, with a tentative D call TRBD1 (5 bases). CDR3 length: 12 residues. Between the trimmed V and J ends, which lost 4 bases and 8 bases, there was a span of 14 bases. Germline V gene sequence: CDR1 SQVTM, CDR2 ANQGSEA.

This chain links TRBV27 with TRBJ1-6, with a tentative D call TRBD1 (6 bases). In germline, CDR1 is MNHEY, CDR2 SMNVEV (reference sequence). Trimming removed 4 bases at V and 0 bases at J, with 13 bases between. The CDR3 runs 17 residues. CDR3 sequence: CASSYRTVSSYNSPLHF. As DNA, the CDR3 is TGTGCCAGCAGTTACCGGACAGTTAGCTCCTATAATTCACCCCTCCACTTT.

The rearrangement uses TRBV7-2 and TRBJ2-1; 8 bases line up with TRBD2. Germline V gene data show CDR1 as SGHTA and CDR2 as FQGNSA. V was pared by 4 bases and J by 5 bases, with 10 bases of the junction left unmatched. CDR3 length equals 16 residues. The CDR3 sequence: CASSYRTGTRNNEQFF. CDR3 DNA: TGTGCCAGCAGCTACCGCACCGGGACTAGAAACAATGAGCAGTTCTTC.

The genes are TRBV12-3 or TRBV12-4 and TRBJ2-4; 7 positions agree with TRBD2. The CDR3 runs 13 residues. The trim removed 6 bases at V and 3 bases at J, leaving 2 bases unmatched. DNA of the CDR3: TGTGCCAGCAGCCCGGGGGGCAAAAACATTCAGTACTTC. This encodes CASSPGGKNIQYF.

The J gene is TRBJ2-4, the V gene TRBV18; 7 bases line up with TRBD1. The CDR3 has 16 residues. After removal of 5 bases from V and 1 base from J, the junction contained 8 bases not matched to a gene. Per the germline V gene, CDR1 is KGHSH and CDR2 is LQKENI. CDR3 loop: CASSAPNRGAKNIQYF. The CDR3 region has the DNA TGTGCCAGCTCAGCTCCGAACAGGGGCGCCAAAAACATTCAGTACTTC.